Presented here are 25 T cell receptor beta chains from one specimen sequenced in a study of cytomegalovirus exposure and HLA in healthy donors. The table came from immunoSEQ multiplex PCR; TCRdb's copy has only in-frame clones and leaves some out. The sample has some 120,000 clones, about 84% seen once; the top ten hold 2.1%. The sequencing sample was made of PBMCs. These receptors were obtained from a woman in her thirties in good health and CMV-seronegative.

The gene calls are TRBV11-1 and TRBJ2-7, with TRBD1 identical over 12 bases. V was pared by 6 bases and J by 7 bases, with 7 bases of the junction left unmatched. The CDR3 is 14 residues long. In germline, CDR1 is SGHAT, CDR2 FQDESV (reference sequence). The chain's CDR3 is CASSSGTGGLEQYF. The CDR3 nucleotides are TGTGCCAGCAGTTCCGGGACAGGGGGCTTAGAGCAGTACTTC.

This clone was seen just once. J is TRBJ1-1 and V is TRBV10-3; 8 nucleotides align to TRBD1. The CDR3 runs 14 residues. V was clipped by 6 bases and J by 1 base; unmatched bases: 4. Looked up from germline, CDR1 is ENHRY and CDR2 is SYGVKD. The DNA for the CDR3 is TGTGCCATCAGAAAGACAGGGGAGAACACTGAAGCTTTCTTT. Translation gives CAIRKTGENTEAFF.

The J gene is TRBJ1-1, the V gene TRBV9; perhaps TRBD1 as D (6 bases). The CDR3 has 15 amino acids. The V and J ends lost 0 bases and 1 base respectively, with 10 bases between them. Germline CDR1 reads SGDLS; CDR2 reads YYNGEE. CDR3 sequence: CASSVEGTQNTEAFF. CDR3 in DNA: TGTGCCAGCAGCGTAGAGGGGACACAGAACACTGAAGCTTTCTTT.

This rearrangement joins TRBV29-1 to TRBJ1-5; weak D call: TRBD1 (5 bases). There are 13 residues in the CDR3. Germline CDR1 SQVTM, CDR2 ANQGSEA. Trimming took 3 bases from V and 4 from J, leaving 10 bases between them. The CDR3 DNA sequence: TGCAGCGTTGATTTGGGGGGTAATCAGCCCCAGCATTTT. Protein: CSVDLGGNQPQHF.

The chain uses TRBV7-8 and TRBJ2-5; tentative D call: TRBD1 (5 bases). This CDR3 comprises 15 residues. Trimming took off 5 bases at V and 1 base at J, with 14 bases between the two ends. The germline V gene encodes CDR1 SGHVS and CDR2 FQNEAQ. The CDR3 loop is CASSPRGWGQETQYF. The DNA for the CDR3 is TGTGCCAGCAGCCCTAGGGGCTGGGGCCAAGAGACCCAGTACTTC.

The rearrangement uses TRBV6-5 and TRBJ2-7, with 7 bases lining up with TRBD1. This CDR3 has 15 amino acids. V dropped 2 bases and J dropped 2; count of bases not matched to a gene: 6. Germline loops: CDR1 MNHEY, CDR2 SVGAGI. The CDR3 loop is CASSYDPGTAYEQYF. DNA for the CDR3: TGTGCCAGCAGTTACGATCCCGGGACAGCCTACGAGCAGTACTTC.

V gene TRBV6-5 combines with J gene TRBJ1-1; 8 nucleotides line up with TRBD1. This CDR3 has 13 amino acids. V lost 8 bases, J lost 8 bases, and 10 bases stayed unmatched. Germline V gives CDR1 MNHEY, CDR2 SVGAGI. In nucleotides, the CDR3 is TGTGCCAGCGCGACGGGATGGACAGGGGAAGCTTTCTTT. Its translation: CASATGWTGEAFF.

A few counts support this clone. The J gene is TRBJ2-7, the V gene TRBV7-2; a weak D match, TRBD1 (6 bases). Germline V gene data show CDR1 as SGHTA and CDR2 as FQGNSA. This CDR3 has 14 residues. V lost 5 bases to trimming and J lost 2 bases, with 13 bases between them. The CDR3 region has the DNA TGTGCCAGCAGCGCGTCCGGGACACCCTACGAGCAGTACTTC. Amino acids: CASSASGTPYEQYF.

The genes are TRBV5-6 and TRBJ1-2; 10 nucleotides agree with TRBD1. V trimming: 3 bases; J trimming: 4 bases; junction bases outside the gene matches: 6. CDR3 size: 15 residues. The germline V gene has CDR1 SGHDT and CDR2 YYEEEE. The chain's CDR3 is CASSWTTGGLYGYTF. For the CDR3, the DNA is TGTGCCAGCAGCTGGACGACAGGGGGCCTCTATGGCTACACCTTC.

V and J are TRBV6-1 and TRBJ1-6, with D maybe TRBD1 (5 bases). V lost 1 base, J lost 15 bases, and 13 bases lay in between. This CDR3 region has 13 residues. Looked up from germline, CDR1 is MNHNS and CDR2 is SASEGT. The CDR3 spells CASSEGVGPVLHF. The CDR3 DNA reads as TGTGCCAGCAGTGAAGGAGTGGGGCCCGTCCTCCACTTT.

The CDR3 sequence: CASSQPTGVADGYTF. CDR3 coding DNA: TGCGCCAGCAGCCAGCCCACGGGGGTTGCCGATGGCTACACCTTC. The J gene is TRBJ1-2, the V gene TRBV4-1; TRBD1 might be the D (5 bases). Germline lookup yields CDR1 MGHRA and CDR2 YSYEKL. The CDR3 is 15 residues long. Trimming shortened V by 3 bases and J by 6 bases, and 17 bases separated the two germline ends.

V and J are TRBV19 and TRBJ1-3; 7 nucleotides match TRBD1. With 4 bases clipped from V and 4 bases from J, the junction kept 4 bases outside the gene matches. The germline V gene has CDR1 LNHDA and CDR2 SQIVND (reference sequence). The CDR3 is 14 residues long. The CDR3, as DNA: TGTGCCAGTAGTACGGGACAGCCCGGAAACACCATATATTTT. The encoded protein is CASSTGQPGNTIYF.

The chain couples TRBV7-6 to TRBJ2-1, with 9 bases lining up with TRBD2. Germline-derived CDR1 and CDR2 are SGHVS and FNYEAQ. V shed 4 bases, J shed 9 bases, and the junction held 13 bases outside the gene matches. The CDR3 has 16 amino acids. The DNA for the CDR3 is TGTGCCAGCAGCTCAAAGGCGGGGGGGCCTATTGGTGAGCAGTTCTTC. Its protein product is CASSSKAGGPIGEQFF.

V is TRBV29-1 and J is TRBJ2-7; 7 positions match TRBD2. J gave up 3 bases and V 2 bases, and 10 bases lay outside the gene matches. In germline, CDR1 is SQVTM, CDR2 ANQGSEA. The CDR3 is 15 amino acids. DNA for the CDR3: TGCAGCGTTGAAAACGGAGCGGGGCCCAACTACGAGCAGTACTTC. Translated, it gives CSVENGAGPNYEQYF.

V is TRBV10-3 and J is TRBJ2-2, with TRBD1 matching 8 bases. J lost 4 bases, V lost 1 base, and 2 bases had no gene match. Germline loops: CDR1 ENHRY, CDR2 SYGVKD. This CDR3 is 15 amino acids long. CDR3 coding DNA: TGTGCCATCAGTGAGTTGGACAGGGTCACCGGGGAGCTGTTTTTT. Its protein is CAISELDRVTGELFF.

This chain links TRBV30 with TRBJ2-7; 11 nucleotides agree with TRBD1. V gave up 7 bases and J gave up 4 bases; unmatched junction bases: 3. Germline lookup yields CDR1 GTSNPN and CDR2 SVGIG (reference sequence). This CDR3 is 12 amino acids long. As DNA, the CDR3 is TGTGCCTTCGGACAGGGGGCTTACGAGCAGTACTTC. Translation: CAFGQGAYEQYF.

This clone has only a few counts. This chain joins TRBV14 and TRBJ1-6, with D unresolved. Trimming removed 1 base at V and 0 bases at J, with 4 bases between. This CDR3 comprises 15 residues. Per germline, CDR1 SGHDN and CDR2 FVKESK. The CDR3 loop is CASSQGSSYNSPLHF. For the CDR3, the DNA is TGTGCCAGCAGCCAAGGGAGCTCCTATAATTCACCCCTCCACTTT.

The CDR3 coding sequence is TGCAGCGTGAGGTCCCGCTGGGGCTACACCTTC. It translates to CSVRSRWGYTF. The chain joins TRBV29-1 to TRBJ1-2; D gene unclear. Germline CDR1 and CDR2: SQVTM and ANQGSEA. The length of the CDR3 is 11 residues. Trimming shortened V by 6 bases and J by 8 bases, and 13 bases separated the two germline ends.

The chain links TRBV4-2 to TRBJ1-4; TRBD1 is a possible D gene (5 bases). V dropped 0 bases and J dropped 8 bases, with 7 bases sitting between them. The CDR3 has 13 residues. Germline loops: CDR1 LGHNA, CDR2 YNFKEQ. For the CDR3, the DNA is TGTGCCAGCAGCCAAGATCAGGGCGAAAAACTGTTTTTT. Translating it yields CASSQDQGEKLFF.

This sequence joins TRBV19 and TRBJ1-3, with D perhaps TRBD1 (6 bases). CDR3 length: 15 amino acids. Germline V CDR1 and CDR2: LNHDA, SQIVND (reference sequence). V was clipped by 7 bases and J by 5 bases, with 18 bases between them. The CDR3 DNA sequence: TGTGCCAGTAATGTATCTCCAGGGGACAGAAACACCATATATTTT. Translating it yields CASNVSPGDRNTIYF.

The V gene is TRBV19, the J gene TRBJ2-7, with 7 bases matching TRBD1. J gave up 6 bases and V 3 bases, and 11 bases lay outside the gene matches. The CDR3 sequence is 15 residues long. The germline CDR1 and CDR2 sequences are LNHDA and SQIVND (reference sequence). The CDR3 DNA sequence: TGTGCCAGTAGTATTTACGGGGCAGGGGGACGCGAGCAGTACTTC. Translation gives CASSIYGAGGREQYF.

This clone was counted only a few times. This chain uses TRBV7-2 with TRBJ2-7; 7 bases line up with TRBD1. Germline CDR1 is SGHTA and CDR2 is FQGNSA. This CDR3 has 14 amino acids. The junction had 7 bases not matched to a gene; V was cut back by 5 bases and J by 3 bases. CDR3 residues: CASSPQQGFYEQYF. The CDR3 DNA reads as TGTGCCAGCAGCCCTCAACAGGGGTTCTACGAGCAGTACTTC.

This chain links TRBV4-1 with TRBJ1-4; 7 bases are a match to TRBD1. The CDR3 totals 16 residues. Per germline, CDR1 MGHRA and CDR2 YSYEKL. V lost 6 bases to trimming and J lost 2 bases; unmatched junction nucleotides: 9. The CDR3 is CASRPTRGVTNEKLFF. The CDR3 coding sequence is TGCGCCAGCAGACCTACCAGGGGGGTGACTAATGAAAAACTGTTTTTT.

This clone was recorded a few times. The chain links TRBV7-2 to TRBJ2-1; 12 nucleotides line up with TRBD2. Germline CDR1 and CDR2: SGHTA and FQGNSA. V shed 1 base and J 4 bases; nucleotides not matched to a gene: 2. The CDR3 loop spans 16 amino acids. DNA of the CDR3: TGTGCCAGCAGCTTAGGGACTAGCGGGGTTTACAATGAGCAGTTCTTC. This translates into CASSLGTSGVYNEQFF.

The V gene is TRBV9, the J gene TRBJ1-2; tentatively, D is TRBD1 (6 bases). The CDR3 runs 15 residues. V lost 3 bases to trimming and J lost 3 bases, with 15 bases between them. The germline V gene has CDR1 SGDLS and CDR2 YYNGEE. The CDR3: CASSAGGGGHYGYTF. Written as DNA, the CDR3 is TGTGCCAGCAGCGCCGGGGGGGGCGGGCACTATGGCTACACCTTC. Using reference TRBV9 and TRBJ1-2 for the parts outside the CDR3, the full variable domain is DSGVTQTPKHLITATGQRVTLRCSPRSGDLSVYWYQQSLDQGLQFLIQYYNGEERAKGNILERFSAQQFPDLHSELNLSSLELGDSALYFCASSAGGGGHYGYTFGSGTRLTVV.